Below, one T cell receptor beta chain is given with its context. The sample originates from a study of T cell changes during pregnancy in multiple sclerosis. Germline CDR1 MNHEY, CDR2 SMNVEV (reference sequence). Trimming at V came to 2 bases and at J to 2 bases, leaving 4 bases not matched to a gene. The CDR3 has 15 residues. The data were produced by immunoSEQ multiplex PCR, yet TCRdb's version contains in-frame clones alone and is incomplete. In the table there are 45,000 to 60,000 clones, more than 90% of which are singletons. This specimen consisted of CD8+ T cells from peripheral blood mononuclear cells, obtained before pregnancy. This chain connects TRBV27 to TRBJ2-3; 7 bases agree with TRBD2. The clonotype comes from a female donor with multiple sclerosis, enrolled in a pregnancy study. CDR3 in amino acids: CASSLDGGTTDTQYF. DNA of the CDR3: TGTGCCAGCAGTTTAGACGGGGGGACCACAGATACGCAGTATTTT.